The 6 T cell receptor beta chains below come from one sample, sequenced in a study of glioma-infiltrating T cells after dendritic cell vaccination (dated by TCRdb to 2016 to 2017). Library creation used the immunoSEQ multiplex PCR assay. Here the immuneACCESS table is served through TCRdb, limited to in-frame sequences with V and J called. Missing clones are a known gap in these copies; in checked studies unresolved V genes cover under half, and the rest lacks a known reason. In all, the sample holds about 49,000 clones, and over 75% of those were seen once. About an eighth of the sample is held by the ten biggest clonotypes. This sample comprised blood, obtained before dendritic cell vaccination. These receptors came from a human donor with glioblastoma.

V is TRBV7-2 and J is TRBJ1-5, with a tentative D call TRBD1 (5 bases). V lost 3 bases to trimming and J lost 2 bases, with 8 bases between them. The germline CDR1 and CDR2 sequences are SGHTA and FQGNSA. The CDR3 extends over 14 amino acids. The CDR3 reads CASSFQGGNQPQHF. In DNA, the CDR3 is TGTGCCAGCAGCTTCCAGGGCGGCAATCAGCCCCAGCATTTT.

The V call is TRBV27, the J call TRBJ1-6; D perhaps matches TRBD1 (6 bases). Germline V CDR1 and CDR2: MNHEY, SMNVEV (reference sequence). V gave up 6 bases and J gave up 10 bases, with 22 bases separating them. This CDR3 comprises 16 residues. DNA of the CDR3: TGTGCCAGCAGCTTCTCACAGGGCGCCCGGAGCTCACCCCTCCACTTT. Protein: CASSFSQGARSSPLHF.

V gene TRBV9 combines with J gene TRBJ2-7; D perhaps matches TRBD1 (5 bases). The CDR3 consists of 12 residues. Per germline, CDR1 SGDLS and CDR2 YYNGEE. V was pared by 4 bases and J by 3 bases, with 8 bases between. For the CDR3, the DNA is TGTGCCAGCAGCTCCGACAGCTACGAGCAGTACTTC. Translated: CASSSDSYEQYF.

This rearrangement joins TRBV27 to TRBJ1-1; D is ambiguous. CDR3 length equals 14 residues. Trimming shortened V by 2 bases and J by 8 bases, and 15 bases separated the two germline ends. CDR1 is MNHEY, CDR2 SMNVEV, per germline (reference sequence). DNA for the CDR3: TGTGCCAGCAGTTTAGGAGGACCTAAGAAGGAAGCTTTCTTT. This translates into CASSLGGPKKEAFF.

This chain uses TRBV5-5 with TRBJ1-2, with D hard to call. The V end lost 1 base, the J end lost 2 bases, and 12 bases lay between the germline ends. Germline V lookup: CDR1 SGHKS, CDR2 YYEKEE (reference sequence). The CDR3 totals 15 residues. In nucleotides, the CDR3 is TGTGCCAGCAGCTTGAATTTCGGACTGAACTATGGCTACACCTTC. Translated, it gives CASSLNFGLNYGYTF.

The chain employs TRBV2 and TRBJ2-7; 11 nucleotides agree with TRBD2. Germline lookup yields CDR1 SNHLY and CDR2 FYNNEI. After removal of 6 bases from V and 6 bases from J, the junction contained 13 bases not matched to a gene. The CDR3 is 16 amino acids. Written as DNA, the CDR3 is TGTGCCAGCAGCTCAACTAGCGGGGGCGCCCGGTTCGAGCAGTACTTC. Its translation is CASSSTSGGARFEQYF.